The 10 T cell receptor beta chains given below trace back to one sample, sequenced in a study of blood T cell repertoires in COVID-19. The protocol was immunoSEQ multiplex PCR, while the TCRdb copy is restricted to in-frame clones and leaves out a portion. In the table there are around 160,000 clones, about 89% of which are singletons. Sequences were obtained from peripheral blood. These receptor sequences come from an elderly man with acute or convalescent COVID-19.

This clone was observed a single time. CDR3 nucleotides: TGTGCTAGTGCCTCCCCGCCGCAGCGGGGGGCCACAGATACGCAGTATTTT. It is translated as CASASPPQRGATDTQYF. This chain links TRBV12-5 with TRBJ2-3, with 9 bases identical to TRBD2. The CDR3 is 17 residues long. Germline assignment: CDR1 LGHNT and CDR2 FRNRAP. The trim removed 7 bases at V and 2 bases at J, leaving 13 bases unmatched.

The chain combines TRBV2 with TRBJ2-3; the D gene is possibly TRBD1 (6 bases). The germline V gene has CDR1 SNHLY and CDR2 FYNNEI. The CDR3 has 14 amino acids. V lost 7 bases and J 8 bases, leaving 19 bases between the germline ends. The CDR3 is CASIRDITTGTQYF. DNA for the CDR3: TGTGCCAGCATCAGGGACATAACCACGGGTACGCAGTATTTT.

The chain has TRBV7-2 and TRBJ1-2, with TRBD1 matching over 7 bases. With 1 base clipped from V and 6 bases from J, the junction kept 5 bases outside the gene matches. The germline CDR1 and CDR2 sequences are SGHTA and FQGNSA. This CDR3 has 14 amino acids. The CDR3 DNA is TGTGCCAGCAGCTTAGGGGGACAGACTCATGGCTACACCTTC. Its protein is CASSLGGQTHGYTF.

This chain uses TRBV19 with TRBJ1-1; 8 nucleotides align to TRBD1. The CDR3 length is 15 residues. Germline V gene sequence: CDR1 LNHDA, CDR2 SQIVND (reference sequence). V dropped 3 bases and J dropped 2; count of bases not matched to a gene: 5. Here the CDR3 reads CASSILGTGNTEAFF. In nucleotides, the CDR3 is TGTGCCAGTAGTATCCTCGGGACAGGTAACACTGAAGCTTTCTTT.

The V and J genes are TRBV19 and TRBJ1-6; 9 bases match TRBD1. V lost 4 bases to trimming and J lost 5 bases; unmatched junction nucleotides: 0. The CDR3 contains 14 residues. The germline V gene has CDR1 LNHDA and CDR2 SQIVND (reference sequence). CDR3 bases: TGTGCCAGTAGTAGGACAGGGGATAATTCACCCCTCCACTTT. It specifies CASSRTGDNSPLHF.

The chain carries TRBV28 and TRBJ1-2; TRBD1 agrees at 7 bases. The CDR3 has 14 residues. CDR1 is MDHEN, CDR2 SYDVKM, per germline. Trimming removed 5 bases from V and 4 bases from J; junction bases left unmatched: 7. DNA of the CDR3: TGTGCCAGCAGTCACGGACAGGAGGGCTATGGCTACACCTTC. This translates into CASSHGQEGYGYTF.

V and J are TRBV15 and TRBJ2-5; TRBD2 aligns across 10 bases. The CDR3 extends over 16 amino acids. The ends lost 0 bases at V and 7 bases at J; junction bases unmatched: 8. Germline CDR1 LNHNV, CDR2 YYDKDF (reference sequence). CDR3: CATSRDLVLAGMTQYF. CDR3 nucleotide sequence: TGTGCCACCAGCAGAGATCTTGTACTAGCGGGGATGACCCAGTACTTC.

This chain uses TRBV6-5 with TRBJ1-4, with 7 bases that match TRBD1. The CDR3 loop spans 14 amino acids. The trim removed 4 bases at V and 5 bases at J, leaving 4 bases unmatched. The germline gives CDR1 MNHEY, CDR2 SVGAGI. The CDR3 reads CASSSGQLNEKLFF. The CDR3 DNA is TGTGCCAGCAGTTCGGGACAGTTAAATGAAAAACTGTTTTTT.

The chain recombines TRBV9 with TRBJ1-3; D may be TRBD1 (6 bases). The CDR3 spans 14 residues. The germline V gene has CDR1 SGDLS and CDR2 YYNGEE. Trimming stripped 4 bases from V and 4 bases from J, with 12 bases between. The CDR3 nucleotides read TGTGCCAGCAGCAGTACAGGGAGAGGAAACACCATATATTTT. This encodes CASSSTGRGNTIYF.

The rearrangement links TRBV5-1 to TRBJ1-4; the D gene is possibly TRBD1 (6 bases). The V end lost 0 bases, the J end lost 8 bases, and 17 bases lay between the germline ends. The CDR3 covers 16 residues. Germline V gene data show CDR1 as SGHRS and CDR2 as YFSETQ. CDR3 in DNA: TGCGCCAGCAGCTTGGGATCGGGGACCCAGGGGGAAAAACTGTTTTTT. As protein: CASSLGSGTQGEKLFF.